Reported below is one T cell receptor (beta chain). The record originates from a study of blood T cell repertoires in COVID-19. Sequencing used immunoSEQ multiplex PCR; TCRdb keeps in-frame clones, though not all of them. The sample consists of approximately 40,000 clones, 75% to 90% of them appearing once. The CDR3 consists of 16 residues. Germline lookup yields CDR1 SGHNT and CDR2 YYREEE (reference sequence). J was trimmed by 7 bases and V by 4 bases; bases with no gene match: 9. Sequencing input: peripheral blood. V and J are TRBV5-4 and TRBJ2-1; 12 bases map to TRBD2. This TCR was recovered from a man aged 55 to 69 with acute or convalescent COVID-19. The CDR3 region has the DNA TGTGCCAGCAGCGGGCCCCGGACTAGCGGGACAAATGAGCAGTTCTTC. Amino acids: CASSGPRTSGTNEQFF.